This T cell receptor beta chain was observed in a study of cytomegalovirus exposure and HLA in healthy donors. Findings and limits, study-wide: Usually a TCR sequence was rare, but some public TCRs were found in many donors.

TCRdb's table, derived via immunoSEQ multiplex PCR, lists solely in-frame clones and lacks some. Among roughly 200,000 clones listed, about 81% were seen once. The study drew the donors from its approximately 110-subject validation cohort, separate from the approximately 700-subject first cohort. The V gene end was trimmed by 1 base and the J gene end by 5 bases; junction bases not matched to a gene: 2. This CDR3 spans 13 amino acids. CDR1 is GTSNPN, CDR2 SVGIG, per germline (reference sequence). On this clone: Its antigen is not known.

The source material was PBMCs. The TCR originated in a woman younger than 45 in good health and CMV-seronegative. V and J are TRBV30 and TRBJ1-1; 9 positions match TRBD1. The CDR3 reads CAWSGQGVTEAFF. DNA for the CDR3: TGTGCCTGGAGTGGACAGGGGGTAACTGAAGCTTTCTTT.